This is a list of T cell receptor beta chains from one sample in a study of Ad26.COV2.S vaccination and SARS-CoV-2 variants. Generated by immunoSEQ multiplex PCR, the TCRdb table keeps only in-frame clones and is missing some. This sample has roughly 380,000 clones; 70% to 90% occur once, and the top ten carry roughly 3.5%. This material consisted of peripheral blood, taken in a trial of Ad26.COV2.S vaccine versus placebo. The receptors come from a person aged 18 to 65 who received the Ad26.COV2.S COVID-19 vaccine or a placebo. Each CDR3 is given with its conserved first and last residue. A D gene is named only where the DNA matches it firmly. Some rows have no size entry. The others give once, few or many, or a class for an expanded clone.

j_call,d_call,v_call,clone_size,cdr3_aa,cdr3_nt
TRBJ1-4,-,TRBV7-2,-,CASGFGGGGDEKLFF,TGTGCCAGCGGATTCGGTGGGGGCGGAGATGAAAAACTGTTTTTT
TRBJ2-2,-,TRBV7-9,-,CASSFSFQRSNTGELFF,TGTGCCAGCAGCTTCAGCTTTCAGCGATCGAACACCGGGGAGCTGTTTTTT
TRBJ2-1,TRBD2,TRBV6-2/TRBV6-3,once,CASSQRPGLARYNEQFF,TGTGCCAGCAGCCAAAGACCGGGACTAGCGAGGTACAATGAGCAGTTCTTC
TRBJ2-3,-,TRBV6-5,-,CASSYALTDTQYF,TGTGCCAGCAGTTACGCCCTGACAGATACGCAGTATTTT
TRBJ2-5,-,TRBV9,-,CASSSDGGLGTQYF,TGTGCCAGCAGCTCCGACGGGGGCCTGGGGACCCAGTACTTC
TRBJ1-1,-,TRBV18,-,CASSSRSSDTEAFF,TGTGCCAGCTCATCTCGCTCGTCGGACACTGAAGCTTTCTTT
TRBJ2-3,-,TRBV6-6,-,CASSSVDTQYF,TGTGCCAGCAGTAGTGTAGATACGCAGTATTTT
TRBJ2-2,-,TRBV7-2,few,CASSLGPTGNTGELFF,TGTGCCAGCAGCTTAGGACCGACAGGGAACACCGGGGAGCTGTTTTTT
TRBJ1-1,-,TRBV11-2,-,CASSLGQHTEAFF,TGTGCCAGCAGCCTAGGACAGCACACTGAAGCTTTCTTT
TRBJ2-7,-,TRBV21-1,-,CASSTPARYEQYF,TGTGCCAGCAGCACCCCAGCCAGATACGAGCAGTACTTC
TRBJ1-3,TRBD1,TRBV10-2,-,CASSDPHRDRGHTIYF,TGCGCCAGCAGCGATCCCCACCGGGACAGGGGGCACACCATATATTTT
TRBJ2-5,TRBD1,TRBV7-9,-,CASSSPRGGGETQYF,TGTGCCAGCAGCTCCCCCCGAGGGGGCGGGGAGACCCAGTACTTC
TRBJ2-7,-,TRBV11-2,-,CASSDSRGSYEQYF,TGTGCCAGCAGCGACTCGCGGGGATCCTACGAGCAGTACTTC
TRBJ2-5,-,TRBV11-2,-,CASSFGSQETQYF,TGTGCCAGCAGCTTTGGCAGCCAAGAGACCCAGTACTTC
TRBJ2-5,-,TRBV27,-,CASSFVANQETQYF,TGTGCCAGCAGTTTCGTGGCAAACCAAGAGACCCAGTACTTC
TRBJ1-2,TRBD1,TRBV7-2,-,CASSGQGRGYGYTF,TGTGCCAGCAGCGGACAGGGGCGCGGCTATGGCTACACCTTC
TRBJ2-7,-,TRBV21-1,-,CASSNRDRGRLEQYF,TGTGCCAGCAGCAACAGGGACAGGGGGCGACTCGAGCAGTACTTC
TRBJ1-6,TRBD1,TRBV7-9,-,CASSSPRQGPPNSPLHF,TGTGCCAGCAGCTCCCCCCGACAGGGCCCACCCAATTCACCCCTCCACTTT
TRBJ1-5,-,TRBV12-3/TRBV12-4,-,CASSWSNQPQHF,TGTGCCAGTTCGTGGAGCAATCAGCCCCAGCATTTT
TRBJ1-2,-,TRBV19,-,CASAMTYQNYGYTF,TGTGCCAGTGCCATGACCTACCAAAACTATGGCTACACCTTC
TRBJ2-5,TRBD2,TRBV11-2,once,CASSPGGEGLTQETQYF,TGTGCCAGCAGCCCCGGGGGGGAGGGCTTAACTCAAGAGACCCAGTACTTC
TRBJ1-6,-,TRBV2,-,CASSEAPSSYNSPLHF,TGTGCCAGCAGTGAAGCTCCCAGCTCCTATAATTCACCCCTCCACTTT
TRBJ2-7,-,TRBV2,-,CASRRVGGKAYEQYF,TGTGCCAGCAGGCGGGTTGGAGGAAAAGCCTACGAGCAGTACTTC
TRBJ2-3,TRBD1,TRBV7-9,few,CASSPLGTGLTDTQYF,TGTGCCAGCAGCCCGCTTGGGACAGGACTCACAGATACGCAGTATTTT
TRBJ2-7,-,TRBV7-9,-,CASLPVQGGDYEQYF,TGTGCCAGCCTACCAGTTCAGGGTGGTGACTACGAGCAGTACTTC
TRBJ2-3,TRBD2,TRBV25-1,-,CASSDPGLASTDTQYF,TGTGCCAGCAGTGACCCCGGACTAGCGTCTACAGATACGCAGTATTTT
TRBJ2-2,-,TRBV5-1,-,CASSLERDGELFF,TGCGCCAGCAGCTTGGAAAGGGACGGGGAGCTGTTTTTT
TRBJ2-1,-,TRBV7-2,-,CASSAGFEQFF,TGTGCCAGCAGCGCCGGATTCGAGCAGTTCTTC
TRBJ2-7,-,TRBV6-2/TRBV6-3,-,CASSRVTGISIYEQYF,TGTGCCAGCAGTAGGGTAACAGGGATAAGTATCTACGAGCAGTACTTC
TRBJ1-4,-,TRBV9,-,CASSVQSWGGKLFF,TGTGCCAGCAGCGTCCAGTCTTGGGGGGGAAAACTGTTTTTT
TRBJ1-4,-,TRBV18,-,CATSGTEIEKLFF,TGTGCCACCTCTGGGACGGAGATTGAAAAACTGTTTTTT
TRBJ1-1,-,TRBV29-1,once,CSVEGQLNTEAFF,TGCAGCGTTGAAGGACAGCTGAACACTGAAGCTTTCTTT
TRBJ2-7,-,TRBV11-2,once,CASSLYQGLSYEQYF,TGTGCCAGCAGCTTATACCAGGGTTTGTCATACGAGCAGTACTTC
TRBJ2-1,TRBD1,TRBV7-6,-,CASSEGQGVSSYNEQFF,TGTGCCAGCAGCGAGGGACAGGGGGTCTCATCCTACAATGAGCAGTTCTTC
TRBJ2-1,-,TRBV5-6,-,CASSPRGNNEQFF,TGTGCCAGCAGCCCGAGAGGCAACAATGAGCAGTTCTTC
TRBJ2-2,-,TRBV5-1,-,CASSIASVNTGELFF,TGCGCCAGCAGCATAGCTAGCGTAAACACCGGGGAGCTGTTTTTT
TRBJ1-2,TRBD1,TRBV10-3,-,CAIRPDRGNYGYTF,TGTGCCATCCGACCCGACAGGGGTAACTATGGCTACACCTTC
TRBJ2-2,-,TRBV9,-,CASSARGGLNTGELFF,TGTGCCAGCAGCGCAAGAGGGGGGTTGAACACCGGGGAGCTGTTTTTT
TRBJ2-2,TRBD2,TRBV12-5,-,CASGPPTSGRPRGIF,TGTGCTAGTGGTCCGCCGACTAGCGGGAGGCCTCGAGGGATTTTT
TRBJ1-6,-,TRBV10-1,-,CANVTGGVYNSPLHF,TGCGCCAACGTTACTGGGGGTGTTTATAATTCACCCCTCCACTTT